This TCR delta chain was documented in a study of gamma-delta T cells after stem cell transplantation. Notes on this clone: This may be a read error: a much more frequent sequence differs by one nucleotide.

TCRdb reanalysed the RT-PCR reads with CATT. The repertoire holds roughly 2,100 delta-chain clones, with 3% to 3.5% as singletons. The source material was gamma-delta T cells. The sequence was obtained from a human donor. It is not recorded whose cells these are; they may come from a transplant donor.

The CDR3, as DNA: TGTGCCTGTGACAGGGCCAATGCTGGGGGCCTGAGCTCCTGGGACACCCGACAGATGTTTTTC. Its protein product is CACDRANAGGLSSWDTRQMFF. The chain is built from TRDV2 and TRDJ3; TRDD3 aligns across 7 bases. The CDR3 runs to 21 residues. Per the germline V gene, CDR1 is GEAIGNYY and CDR2 is EKD. J gave up 0 bases and V 2 bases, and 15 bases lay outside the gene matches.